This T cell receptor (beta chain) was recorded in a study of cytomegalovirus exposure and HLA in healthy donors. Unrecorded immune exposures were likely, despite nominal health at sampling. For this clone: What it binds is not known.

V was pared by 4 bases and J by 2 bases, with 6 bases between. Germline V gives CDR1 SGHTA, CDR2 FQGTGA. CDR3 length: 13 residues. The study, taken as a whole, reports: For most subjects, TCR beta sequences were reported to predict HLA-A and HLA-B alleles with accuracy.

It was with 60 Vbeta and 13 Jbeta primers that the PCR ran. The data were produced by immunoSEQ multiplex PCR, yet TCRdb's version contains in-frame clones alone and is incomplete. The sample shows 100,000 to 150,000 clones, 70% to 75% of them seen only once. The chain links TRBV7-3 to TRBJ2-1; D gene unclear. Sample: PBMCs. The sequence was collected from a middle-aged woman in good health and CMV-seropositive. The CDR3 bases are TGTGCCAGCAGCTCTCCCCCCTACAATGAGCAGTTCTTC. The encoded protein is CASSSPPYNEQFF.